What follows are 31 T cell receptor beta chains derived from one specimen sequenced in a study of T cell repertoires in cytomegalovirus infection. MiXCR was run by TCRdb on the reads, yielding one entry per CDR3 protein. The table lists 110,000 or so distinct CDR3 sequences, 30% to 35% of them singletons. These TCRs are of unknown antigen specificity. Here the sequenced sample was CD8+ T cells from cultured PBMCs, taken from culture after CMV antigen stimulation. The receptors shown here come from a human donor in good health (CMV status not recorded). Some clones in this sample may be carry-over from other donors' samples.

This rearrangement joins TRBV3-1 to TRBJ2-3; the D gene is possibly TRBD2 (6 bases). CDR1 LGHDT and CDR2 YNNKEL come from the germline V gene (reference sequence). There are 13 residues in the CDR3. V was trimmed by 8 bases and J by 5 bases, leaving 14 bases between them. The CDR3 coding sequence is TGTGCCAGCCGCCCGCGGGGAGTAGATACGCAGTATTTT. Translating it yields CASRPRGVDTQYF.

The V call is TRBV6-5, the J call TRBJ1-2; tentative D call: TRBD1 (5 bases). Germline assignment: CDR1 MNHEY and CDR2 SVGAGI. The CDR3 totals 12 residues. The V gene lost 3 bases and the J gene lost 6 bases, with 8 bases spanning the gap. Written as DNA, the CDR3 is TGTGCCAGCAGTTATTCGGGGGATGGCTACACCTTC. It translates to CASSYSGDGYTF.

CDR3 coding DNA: TGTGCCAGCAGTTACTCGGGACAGGGGTCCACATACAATGAGCAGTTCTTC. Protein product: CASSYSGQGSTYNEQFF. The genes are TRBV6-5 and TRBJ2-1, with 10 bases lining up with TRBD1. V dropped 0 bases and J dropped 4; count of bases not matched to a gene: 6. Germline loops: CDR1 MNHEY, CDR2 SVGAGI. This CDR3 region has 17 residues.

Of note for this clonotype: The junction does not match germline at one end; this may be a read error. The V and J genes are TRBV7-6 and TRBJ2-2; D not certain. This CDR3 region has 14 residues. Looked up from germline, CDR1 is SGHVS and CDR2 is FNYEAQ. CDR3 nucleotides: TGTGCTAGCAGCTTAGAGTCGAACACCGGGGAGCTGTTTTTT. Encoded protein: CASSLESNTGELFF.

This clonotype came up a few times. This chain connects TRBV7-8 to TRBJ1-2; 8 positions agree with TRBD1. V dropped 7 bases and J dropped 4; count of bases not matched to a gene: 8. CDR1 is SGHVS and CDR2 is FQNEAQ in the germline V gene. CDR3 length: 14 residues. DNA for the CDR3: TGTGCCAGCACCCAACAGGGGGGGATCTATGGCTACACCTTC. Its translation: CASTQQGGIYGYTF.

The J gene is TRBJ1-1, the V gene TRBV4-3; D might be TRBD1 (5 bases). The length of the CDR3 is 15 residues. The V and J ends lost 4 bases and 4 bases respectively, with 16 bases between them. In germline, CDR1 is LGHNA, CDR2 YSLEER. CDR3 protein: CASSPEGTGGTEAFF. The CDR3 DNA reads TGCGCCAGCAGCCCTGAAGGGACGGGCGGCACTGAAGCTTTCTTT.

This chain uses TRBV28 with TRBJ2-7, with a possible D match to TRBD1 (6 bases). Germline-derived CDR1 and CDR2 are MDHEN and SYDVKM. The CDR3 has 15 amino acids. V lost 7 bases to trimming and J lost 2 bases, with 18 bases between them. The CDR3 DNA reads TGTGCCAGCAATACTCGGACAGAACTCCCCTACGAGCAGTACTTC. This gives the protein CASNTRTELPYEQYF.

In its sample, this clonotype was seen a few times. V gene TRBV3-1 combines with J gene TRBJ2-6, with no clear D. V was trimmed by 3 bases and J by 11 bases, leaving 8 bases between them. Germline V CDR1 and CDR2: LGHDT, YNNKEL (reference sequence). The CDR3 totals 12 residues. The CDR3 here is CASSQGSHVLTF. CDR3 coding DNA: TGTGCCAGCAGCCAGGGAAGCCACGTCCTGACTTTC.

At least ten counts were recorded for this clonotype. This chain uses TRBV7-8 with TRBJ2-3; D remains ambiguous. The CDR3 runs to 14 residues. Germline CDR1 SGHVS, CDR2 FQNEAQ. V shed 5 bases and J shed 4 bases, with 13 bases lying between them. The CDR3 spells CASSLPRFPDTQYF. CDR3 in DNA: TGTGCCAGCAGCCTACCCCGATTCCCAGATACGCAGTATTTT.

This clonotype was recorded a few times. The V and J genes are TRBV11-2 and TRBJ2-7; D is perhaps TRBD1 (6 bases). The length of the CDR3 is 14 residues. V dropped 5 bases and J dropped 4 bases, with 15 bases sitting between them. Germline V gene lookup returns CDR1 SGHAT and CDR2 FQNNGV. CDR3 DNA sequence: TGTGCCAGCAGCCCCACAGGGAAATTTTACGAGCAGTACTTC. It specifies CASSPTGKFYEQYF.

This clonotype was counted between two and nine times. This sequence joins TRBV27 and TRBJ1-1, with TRBD1 matching 8 bases. V gave up 5 bases and J gave up 3 bases; unmatched junction bases: 11. Germline CDR1 MNHEY, CDR2 SMNVEV (reference sequence). CDR3 length: 16 amino acids. In nucleotides, the CDR3 is TGTGCCAGCAGTCCGCCGGGACAGGCTTTGGACACTGAAGCTTTCTTT. Protein: CASSPPGQALDTEAFF.

This clonotype has more than one count but fewer than ten. The V call is TRBV6-2 or TRBV6-3, the J call TRBJ1-1; TRBD1 is a possible D gene (6 bases). Trimming shortened V by 0 bases and J by 5 bases, and 10 bases separated the two germline ends. Germline V gene lookup returns CDR1 MNHEY and CDR2 SVGEGT. The CDR3 extends over 14 amino acids. CDR3 sequence (DNA): TGTGCCAGCAGTTACTCCAGGGGATATACTGAAGCTTTCTTT. This encodes CASSYSRGYTEAFF.

This sequence joins TRBV6-1 and TRBJ1-5; tentative D call: TRBD1 (6 bases). V lost 2 bases and J 2 bases, leaving 13 bases between the germline ends. CDR3 size: 16 residues. Germline CDR1 reads MNHNS; CDR2 reads SASEGT. CDR3 region: CASSEWGGPGNQPQHF. For the CDR3, the DNA is TGTGCCAGCAGTGAATGGGGGGGGCCCGGCAATCAGCCCCAGCATTTT.

As regards this clonotype: Given a much more abundant clone one base away, this may be a read error. V is TRBV7-2 and J is TRBJ1-1, with D uncertain. The CDR3 has 14 residues. Per germline, CDR1 SGHTA and CDR2 FQGNSA. The CDR3 DNA sequence: TGTGCCAGCAGCTTACGACCGCCGAACACTGAAGCTTTATTT. As protein: CASSLRPPNTEALF.

This clonotype has more than one count but fewer than ten. The J gene is TRBJ1-1, the V gene TRBV6-2 or TRBV6-3, with a possible D match to TRBD1 (5 bases). V was cut by 7 bases and J by 1 base, with 13 bases left in between. Germline loops: CDR1 MNHEY, CDR2 SVGEGT. This CDR3 is 14 amino acids long. CDR3 amino acids: CASNFPGQNTEAFF. In DNA form, the CDR3 reads TGTGCCAGCAACTTCCCGGGGCAGAACACTGAAGCTTTCTTT.

The chain carries TRBV3-1 and TRBJ2-3, with no clear D. The germline V and J ends were trimmed by 0 bases and 3 bases, with 4 bases remaining between them. The CDR3 loop spans 13 amino acids. Per germline, CDR1 LGHDT and CDR2 YNNKEL (reference sequence). The CDR3 protein is CASSQEPTDTQYF. The CDR3 DNA sequence: TGTGCCAGCAGCCAAGAGCCTACAGATACGCAGTATTTT.

V and J are TRBV6-1 and TRBJ1-4, with D hard to call. Germline V gene sequence: CDR1 MNHNS, CDR2 SASEGT. Trimming removed 1 base from V and 5 bases from J, with 8 bases in between. The CDR3 covers 14 residues. The CDR3 sequence: CASSEGSLNEKLFF. The CDR3 DNA reads as TGTGCCAGCAGTGAAGGGTCCTTGAATGAAAAACTGTTTTTT.

V is TRBV7-2 and J is TRBJ2-5, with 9 bases matching TRBD2. V dropped 2 bases and J dropped 5; count of bases not matched to a gene: 9. Germline V gene lookup returns CDR1 SGHTA and CDR2 FQGNSA. This CDR3 comprises 16 residues. The chain's CDR3 is CASSLFFPSGAETQYF. DNA for the CDR3: TGTGCCAGCAGCTTATTTTTTCCTAGCGGGGCCGAGACCCAGTACTTC.

J is TRBJ1-2 and V is TRBV2, with 11 bases matching TRBD1. The CDR3 is made up of 15 amino acids. Germline V gives CDR1 SNHLY, CDR2 FYNNEI. The trim removed 3 bases at V and 6 bases at J, leaving 6 bases unmatched. The CDR3 DNA reads TGTGCCAGCAGTGACTCGGACAGGGGGCTTGATGGCTACACCTTC. It is translated as CASSDSDRGLDGYTF.

CDR3 region: CASSLPGQTSYEQYF. As DNA, the CDR3 is TGTGCCAGCAGCCTCCCGGGACAAACTAGCTACGAGCAGTACTTC. This chain links TRBV28 with TRBJ2-7, with D tentatively TRBD1 (6 bases). Germline-derived CDR1 and CDR2 are MDHEN and SYDVKM. CDR3 length: 15 amino acids. V lost 6 bases and J 3 bases, leaving 18 bases between the germline ends.

This chain uses TRBV4-3 with TRBJ1-1; TRBD1 agrees at 8 bases. J gave up 11 bases and V 1 base, and 12 bases lay outside the gene matches. This CDR3 is 15 amino acids long. The V gene's germline CDR1 is LGHNA and CDR2 YSLEER. The CDR3 region is CASSQVWTGIAEAFF. CDR3 nucleotide sequence: TGCGCCAGCAGCCAAGTTTGGACAGGGATTGCGGAGGCTTTCTTT.

As to this clonotype: The junction does not match germline at one end; this may be a read error. The CDR3 DNA is TGTGCCAGCAGCTTAGGAGAGACAGACGACTACAATGAGCAGTGCTTC. Translated: CASSLGETDDYNEQCF. V usage is TRBV7-2 and J usage is TRBJ2-1; D possibly matches TRBD1 or TRBD2 (5 bases each). The V gene's germline CDR1 is SGHTA and CDR2 FQGNSA. The CDR3 runs to 16 residues.

CDR3 loop: CASSASGGRNEKLFF. The CDR3 DNA reads TGTGCCAGCAGTGCGTCAGGGGGCCGTAATGAAAAACTGTTTTTT. This chain uses TRBV6-8 with TRBJ1-4, with 8 bases matching TRBD1. Germline loops: CDR1 MNHGY, CDR2 SAAAGT. CDR3 size: 15 residues. With 5 bases clipped from V and 4 bases from J, the junction kept 6 bases outside the gene matches.

This clonotype was detected many times. The V call is TRBV20-1, the J call TRBJ2-7; 8 bases fit TRBD1. V trimming: 6 bases; J trimming: 2 bases; junction bases outside the gene matches: 9. The CDR3 consists of 14 residues. CDR1 is DFQATT and CDR2 is SNEGSKA in the germline V gene (reference sequence). The CDR3 protein is CSATGTGQTYEQYF. The CDR3 bases are TGCAGTGCCACCGGGACAGGACAAACCTACGAGCAGTACTTC.

The chain links TRBV14 to TRBJ2-3; D not resolved. Germline values: CDR1 SGHDN, CDR2 FVKESK. The CDR3 length is 15 residues. Trimming stripped 1 base from V and 2 bases from J, with 10 bases between. The CDR3 bases are TGTGCCAGCAGCCAAGTTACGGTTCTCACAGATACGCAGTATTTT. Translation: CASSQVTVLTDTQYF. The full variable domain, its missing parts supplied by reference TRBV14 and TRBJ2-3, is EAGVTQFPSHSVIEKGQTVTLRCDPISGHDNLYWYRRVMGKEIKFLLHFVKESKQDESGMPNNRFLAERTGGTYSTLKVQPAELEDSGVYFCASSQVTVLTDTQYFGPGTRLTVL.

This clonotype was recorded a few times. V is TRBV10-3 and J is TRBJ2-6; the D is unclear. This CDR3 spans 15 amino acids. Trimming cost V 10 bases and J 0 bases, with 13 bases left between them. Germline V gene data show CDR1 as ENHRY and CDR2 as SYGVKD. The CDR3 nucleotides read TGTGCCAACTGCGACCCAGGCTCTGGGGCCAACGTCCTGACTTTC. Amino acids: CANCDPGSGANVLTF.

V gene TRBV6-6 combines with J gene TRBJ2-6, with TRBD1 identical over 9 bases. V gave up 6 bases and J gave up 1 base; unmatched junction bases: 22. Germline V gene sequence: CDR1 MNHNY, CDR2 SVGAGI (reference sequence). The CDR3 covers 22 residues. CDR3 DNA: TGTGCCAGCAGCGATCCCTGGGGGACTTTGACAGGGGGTTTGTCTGGGGCCAACGTCCTGACTTTC. Translation gives CASSDPWGTLTGGLSGANVLTF.

In its sample, this clonotype was seen a few times. V gene TRBV7-2 combines with J gene TRBJ2-7; D is undetermined. The length of the CDR3 is 11 residues. Trimming shortened V by 5 bases and J by 4 bases, and 6 bases separated the two germline ends. The germline V gene has CDR1 SGHTA and CDR2 FQGNSA. The CDR3 sequence: CASSTEYEQYF. DNA of the CDR3: TGTGCCAGCAGCACCGAGTACGAGCAGTACTTC.

This clonotype was detected once. V is TRBV4-3 and J is TRBJ2-7; D may be TRBD2 (6 bases). The CDR3 is 14 residues long. Per germline, CDR1 LGHNA and CDR2 YSLEER. Trimming left V 0 bases short and J 5 bases short, with 11 bases between. The CDR3 loop reads CASSQEPREDEQYF. The CDR3, as DNA: TGCGCCAGCAGCCAAGAACCCAGGGAGGACGAGCAGTACTTC.

The chain couples TRBV27 to TRBJ1-1; no clear D. Germline V gives CDR1 MNHEY, CDR2 SMNVEV (reference sequence). This CDR3 comprises 13 residues. Trimming shortened V by 3 bases and J by 1 base, and 6 bases separated the two germline ends. The DNA for the CDR3 is TGTGCCAGCAGTTTCTCAGCGAACACTGAAGCTTTCTTT. It yields the protein CASSFSANTEAFF.

This clonotype appeared many times. The chain couples TRBV9 to TRBJ1-1, with 9 positions matching TRBD1. Germline V gene lookup returns CDR1 SGDLS and CDR2 YYNGEE. The junction had 8 bases not matched to a gene; V was cut back by 4 bases and J by 4 bases. There are 15 residues in the CDR3. This CDR3 is CASSPGTGYSTEAFF. The CDR3 region has the DNA TGTGCCAGCAGCCCGGGGACAGGGTATAGCACTGAAGCTTTCTTT.